These T cell receptor beta chains were read from a single sample in a study of T cell responses to AZD1222 COVID-19 vaccine. Sequencing was performed with immunoSEQ multiplex PCR; in TCRdb, only in-frame clones are kept and a portion is missing. The sample includes more than 150,000 clones, 90% of them seen just once. This sample comprised peripheral blood, obtained on day 0 of AZD1222 vaccination. Every receptor here comes from an adult in good health. Both conserved end residues are part of each CDR3. Fields, in order: D gene, J gene, clone size, V gene, CDR3 DNA, CDR3 protein. The D gene is left open where the match is weak. Not every row has a clone size; where given, it reads once, few, many or a size class.

NA	TRBJ1-5	NA	TRBV19	TGTGCCAGTAGTACAGGCCCCCGGGAACCCCAGCATTTT	CASSTGPREPQHF
NA	TRBJ1-2	NA	TRBV19	TGTGCCAGTAGTATTGCCGGACAGCACTATGGCTACACCTTC	CASSIAGQHYGYTF
NA	TRBJ1-5	NA	TRBV6-5	TGTGCCAGCAGACTAGACCGTAGCAATCAGCCCCAGCATTTT	CASRLDRSNQPQHF
NA	TRBJ1-3	NA	TRBV28	TGTGCCAGCAGTTTGTTACCAGGGAGGTCTGGAAACACCATATATTTT	CASSLLPGRSGNTIYF
NA	TRBJ2-7	NA	TRBV7-2	TGTGCCAGCAGCTTAGTACGGGACCCCAACTACGAGCAGTACTTC	CASSLVRDPNYEQYF
TRBD1	TRBJ1-2	NA	TRBV5-4	TGTGCCAGCAGCGGACAGGGGAAGGACTATGGCTACACCTTC	CASSGQGKDYGYTF
TRBD1	TRBJ2-5	NA	TRBV30	TGTGCCTGGAGTCGAGGACAGGGTCAAGAGACCCAGTACTTC	CAWSRGQGQETQYF
TRBD1	TRBJ1-2	NA	TRBV5-1	TGCGCCAGCAGCCCGGGACAGGGATATGGCTACACCTTC	CASSPGQGYGYTF
TRBD1	TRBJ1-5	few	TRBV28	TGTGCCAGCAGTTTACTCCAGGGGGCTGGGGGCAATAGCAATCAGCCCCAGCATTTT	CASSLLQGAGGNSNQPQHF
NA	TRBJ2-4	NA	TRBV4-3	TGCGCCAGCAGCCAAGAAACAATATTAGCCAAAAACATTCAGTACTTC	CASSQETILAKNIQYF
TRBD1	TRBJ1-4	once	TRBV5-1	TGCGCCAGCAGCCCCGACAGGGCTGAAAAACTGTTTTTT	CASSPDRAEKLFF
NA	TRBJ2-2	NA	TRBV5-8	TGTGCCAGCAGCCTACCGGGACGTTTCACCGGGGAGCTGTTTTTT	CASSLPGRFTGELFF
NA	TRBJ2-5	NA	TRBV5-1	TGCGCCAGCAGCTTGGGGCTAGACTCGGGGACCCAGTACTTC	CASSLGLDSGTQYF
NA	TRBJ2-3	NA	TRBV11-2	TGTGCCAGCAGCTATAGAAGCGGGAGCACAGATACGCAGTATTTT	CASSYRSGSTDTQYF
NA	TRBJ1-1	NA	TRBV29-1	TGCAGCGTGAGAAACATGAACACTGAAGCTTTCTTT	CSVRNMNTEAFF
NA	TRBJ2-3	NA	TRBV5-5	TGTGCCAGCAGCTTGCTGAGGGAAACAGATACGCAGTATTTT	CASSLLRETDTQYF
TRBD2	TRBJ2-2	NA	TRBV7-2	TGTGCCGTGAGGCGGGAGTACACCGGGGAGCTGTTTTTT	CAVRREYTGELFF
TRBD1	TRBJ1-2	NA	TRBV28	TGTGCCAGCAGCTCGGGACAGGGGGCGCCCCATGGCTACACCTTC	CASSSGQGAPHGYTF
TRBD1	TRBJ1-2	NA	TRBV27	TGTGCCAGCAGGCGGACAGGGTACTATGGCTACACCTTC	CASRRTGYYGYTF
TRBD1	TRBJ1-4	NA	TRBV5-5	TGTGCCAGCAGCAGGGACAGGGGAGACCGCGGGGAAAAACTGTTTTTT	CASSRDRGDRGEKLFF
TRBD1	TRBJ2-1	once	TRBV28	TGTGCCAGCAGTTCAGGACAGGGGGCTTACAATGAGCAGTTCTTC	CASSSGQGAYNEQFF
NA	TRBJ2-2	NA	TRBV4-1	TGCGCCAGCAGCCAGGCCCATCAGGCGCCCACCGGGGAGCTGTTTTTT	CASSQAHQAPTGELFF
NA	TRBJ1-5	NA	TRBV15	TGTGCCACCAGCAGAGGGCAGCTCAATCAGCCCCAGCATTTT	CATSRGQLNQPQHF
NA	TRBJ2-3	NA	TRBV6-6	TGTGCCAGCAGTCAGACTTGGGATACGCAGTATTTT	CASSQTWDTQYF
NA	TRBJ1-2	NA	TRBV28	TGTGCCAGCAGTTTAAGCGCGGCTATATATGGCTACACCTTC	CASSLSAAIYGYTF
TRBD1	TRBJ1-2	NA	TRBV6-5	TGTGCCAGCAAAACAGGGGCGGGGGTATATGGCTACACCTTC	CASKTGAGVYGYTF
NA	TRBJ1-4	few	TRBV6-6	TGTGCCAGTTCGGACATCGCGGGGGCCAATGAAAAACTGTTTTTT	CASSDIAGANEKLFF
TRBD1	TRBJ2-7	once	TRBV27	TGTGCCAGTGGACAGGGAATATCCGAGCAGTACTTC	CASGQGISEQYF
NA	TRBJ2-6	NA	TRBV10-1	TGCGCCAGCAGTGACGCGGTCCGATCTGGGGCCAACGTCCTGACTTTC	CASSDAVRSGANVLTF
TRBD1	TRBJ1-3	NA	TRBV10-3	TGTGCCATCAGTGGCGGTACAGGGGGCTCTGGAAACACCATATATTTT	CAISGGTGGSGNTIYF